This TCR beta chain was captured in a study of cytomegalovirus exposure and HLA in healthy donors. Germline CDR1 and CDR2: SGHRS and YFSETQ. The V gene lost 0 bases and the J gene lost 5 bases, with 17 bases spanning the gap. CDR3 length equals 16 residues. The PCR was carried out with 60 Vbeta primers and 13 Jbeta primers. The data were produced by immunoSEQ multiplex PCR, yet TCRdb's version contains in-frame clones alone and is incomplete. The sample has about 160,000 clones; 85% are singletons. The chain recombines TRBV5-1 with TRBJ2-5, with D possibly TRBD2 on 7 matching bases. Sequenced material: PBMCs. The source of this sequence is a man younger than 30 in good health and CMV-seropositive. The CDR3 is CASSLAGAGAGETQYF. The CDR3 DNA reads as TGCGCCAGCAGCTTGGCCGGTGCGGGGGCGGGGGAGACCCAGTACTTC. Drawing the rest from reference TRBV5-1 and TRBJ2-5, the complete variable domain is KAGVTQTPRYLIKTRGQQVTLSCSPISGHRSVSWYQQTPGQGLQFLFEYFSETQRNKGNFPGRFSGRQFSNSRSEMNVSTLELGDSALYLCASSLAGAGAGETQYFGPGTRLLVL.